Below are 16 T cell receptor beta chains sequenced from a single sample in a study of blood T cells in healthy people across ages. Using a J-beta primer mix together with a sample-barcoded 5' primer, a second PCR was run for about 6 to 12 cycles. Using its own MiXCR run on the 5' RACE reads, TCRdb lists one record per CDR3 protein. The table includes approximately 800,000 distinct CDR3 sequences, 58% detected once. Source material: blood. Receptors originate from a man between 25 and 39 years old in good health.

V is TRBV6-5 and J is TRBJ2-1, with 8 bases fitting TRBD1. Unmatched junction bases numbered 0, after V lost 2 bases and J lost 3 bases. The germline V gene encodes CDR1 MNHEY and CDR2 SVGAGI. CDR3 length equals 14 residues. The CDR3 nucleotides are TGTGCCAGCAGTTACACAGGGGGCTACAATGAGCAGTTCTTC. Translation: CASSYTGGYNEQFF.

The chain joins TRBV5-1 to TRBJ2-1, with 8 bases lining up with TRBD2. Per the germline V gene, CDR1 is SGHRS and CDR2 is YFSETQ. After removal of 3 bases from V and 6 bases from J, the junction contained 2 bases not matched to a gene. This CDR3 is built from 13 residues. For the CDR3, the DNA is TGCGCCAGCAGCTCGGGGGGGGTCAATGAGCAGTTCTTC. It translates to CASSSGGVNEQFF. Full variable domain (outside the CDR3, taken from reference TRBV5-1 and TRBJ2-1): KAGVTQTPRYLIKTRGQQVTLSCSPISGHRSVSWYQQTPGQGLQFLFEYFSETQRNKGNFPGRFSGRQFSNSRSEMNVSTLELGDSALYLCASSSGGVNEQFFGPGTRLTVL.

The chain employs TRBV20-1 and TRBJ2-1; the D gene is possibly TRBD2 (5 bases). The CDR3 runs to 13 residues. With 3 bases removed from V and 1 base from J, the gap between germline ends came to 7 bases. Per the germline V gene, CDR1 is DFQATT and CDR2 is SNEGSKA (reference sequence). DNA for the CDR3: TGCAGTGCTAGGTCGGGGTCCTACAATGAGCAGTTCTTC. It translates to CSARSGSYNEQFF.

The CDR3: CASSSGVNGGVADTQYF. For the CDR3, the DNA is TGTGCCAGCAGTTCGGGGGTGAACGGGGGAGTTGCAGATACGCAGTATTTT. The chain links TRBV12-3 or TRBV12-4 to TRBJ2-3, with D perhaps TRBD2 (6 bases). The CDR3 has 17 residues. Trimming shortened V by 4 bases and J by 4 bases, and 21 bases separated the two germline ends.

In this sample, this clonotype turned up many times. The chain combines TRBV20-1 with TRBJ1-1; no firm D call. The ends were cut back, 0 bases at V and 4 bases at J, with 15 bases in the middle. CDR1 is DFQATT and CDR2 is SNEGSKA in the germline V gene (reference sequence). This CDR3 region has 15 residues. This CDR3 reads CSARDLPGEVTEAFF. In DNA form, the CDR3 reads TGCAGTGCTAGAGATCTTCCAGGCGAGGTCACTGAAGCTTTCTTT.

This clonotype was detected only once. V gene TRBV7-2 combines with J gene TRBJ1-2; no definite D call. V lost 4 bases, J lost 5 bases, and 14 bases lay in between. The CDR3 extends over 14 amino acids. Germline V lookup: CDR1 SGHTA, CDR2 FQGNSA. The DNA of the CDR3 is TGTGCCAGCAGCTCCACGACGGGTATATATGGCTACACCTTC. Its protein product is CASSSTTGIYGYTF.

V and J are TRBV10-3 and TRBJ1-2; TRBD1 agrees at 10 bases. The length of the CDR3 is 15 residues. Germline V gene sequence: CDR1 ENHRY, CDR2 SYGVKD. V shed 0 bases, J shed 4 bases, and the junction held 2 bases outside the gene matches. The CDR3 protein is CAISESTGGSYGYTF. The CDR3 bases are TGTGCCATCAGTGAGTCGACAGGGGGCTCCTATGGCTACACCTTC.

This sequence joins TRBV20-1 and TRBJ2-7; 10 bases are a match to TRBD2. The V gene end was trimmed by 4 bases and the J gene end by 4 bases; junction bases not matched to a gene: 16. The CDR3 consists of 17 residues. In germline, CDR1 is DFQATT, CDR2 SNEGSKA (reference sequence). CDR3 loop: CSAKDTSGKMFGYEQYF. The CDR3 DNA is TGCAGTGCTAAGGACACTAGCGGGAAGATGTTTGGTTACGAGCAGTACTTC.

CDR3 region: CATSPLAGGSAYNEQFF. DNA for the CDR3: TGTGCCACCAGTCCTCTAGCGGGAGGTTCCGCCTACAATGAGCAGTTCTTC. The chain joins TRBV24-1 to TRBJ2-1; 11 positions match TRBD2. The V gene end was trimmed by 6 bases and the J gene end by 2 bases; junction bases not matched to a gene: 8. The CDR3 loop spans 17 amino acids. CDR1 is KGHDR and CDR2 is SFDVKD in the germline V gene.

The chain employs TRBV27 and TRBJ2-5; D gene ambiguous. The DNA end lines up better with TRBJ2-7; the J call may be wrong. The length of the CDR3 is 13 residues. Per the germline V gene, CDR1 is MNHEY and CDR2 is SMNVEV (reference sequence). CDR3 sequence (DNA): TGTGCCAGCAGTTATAAGAGCGAAGCCGAGCAGTACTTC. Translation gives CASSYKSEAEQYF.

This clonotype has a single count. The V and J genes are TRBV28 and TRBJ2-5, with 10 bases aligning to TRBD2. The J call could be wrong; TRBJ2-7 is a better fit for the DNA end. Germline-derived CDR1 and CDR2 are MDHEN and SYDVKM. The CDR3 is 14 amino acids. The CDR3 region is CASNPAGGSHEQYF. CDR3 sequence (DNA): TGTGCCAGCAATCCAGCGGGAGGGAGCCACGAGCAGTACTTC.

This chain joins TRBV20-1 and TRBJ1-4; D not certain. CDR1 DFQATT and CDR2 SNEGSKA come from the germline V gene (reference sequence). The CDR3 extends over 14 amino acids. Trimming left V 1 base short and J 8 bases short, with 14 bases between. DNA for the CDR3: TGCAGTGCTAGAGCATGGGAGGTCGACGAAAAACTGTTTTTT. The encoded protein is CSARAWEVDEKLFF.

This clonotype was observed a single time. Here the CDR3 DNA reads TGTGCCAGCAGTTACCGACAGGGGTCTTCAAATCAGCCCCAGCATTTT. Translating it yields CASSYRQGSSNQPQHF. The chain is built from TRBV6-6 and TRBJ1-5; 8 bases align to TRBD1. Trimming took 2 bases from V and 4 from J; bases not matched to a gene: 7. Germline V gene lookup returns CDR1 MNHNY and CDR2 SVGAGI (reference sequence). The CDR3 is 16 amino acids.

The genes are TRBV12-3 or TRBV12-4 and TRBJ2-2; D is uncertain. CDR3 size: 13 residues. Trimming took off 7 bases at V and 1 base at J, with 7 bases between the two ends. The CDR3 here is CASKEKNTGELFF. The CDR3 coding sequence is TGTGCCAGCAAGGAAAAGAACACCGGGGAGCTGTTTTTT.

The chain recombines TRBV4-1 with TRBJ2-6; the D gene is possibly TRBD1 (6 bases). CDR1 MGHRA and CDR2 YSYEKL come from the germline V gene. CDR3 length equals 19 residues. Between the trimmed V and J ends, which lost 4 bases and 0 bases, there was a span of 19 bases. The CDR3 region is CASSLPGVGALSGANVLTF. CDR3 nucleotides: TGCGCCAGCAGCCTCCCTGGAGTGGGGGCCCTCTCTGGGGCCAACGTCCTGACTTTC.

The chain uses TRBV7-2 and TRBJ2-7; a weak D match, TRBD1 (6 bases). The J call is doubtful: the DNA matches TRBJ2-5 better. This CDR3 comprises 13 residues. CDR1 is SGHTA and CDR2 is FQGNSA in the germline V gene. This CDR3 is CASREGGAETQYF. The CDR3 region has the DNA TGTGCCAGCAGGGAAGGGGGAGCGGAGACCCAGTACTTC.